This note documents a single T cell receptor (beta chain) sequence. Its target is unknown. The germline gives CDR1 SGHAT, CDR2 FQDESV (reference sequence). V trimming: 7 bases; J trimming: 8 bases; junction bases outside the gene matches: 14. This CDR3 is 15 amino acids long. The data are from a study of T cell repertoires in cytomegalovirus infection. Study overall: The study used recently identified HLA-C-restricted and well-studied HLA-B-restricted CMV epitopes.

TCRdb independently ran MiXCR on the reads; one entry per CDR3 protein. Among about 330,000 distinct CDR3 sequences listed, about 35% were seen once. Sequences were derived from cultured PBMCs, sampled from culture after CMV antigen stimulation. The chain recombines TRBV11-1 with TRBJ2-1, with 7 bases identical to TRBD1. The clonotype originates from a human donor in good health (CMV status not recorded). Some clones in this sample may be carry-over from other donors' samples. The CDR3 spells CASTHAAGGFYEQFF. The CDR3 region has the DNA TGTGCCAGCACCCACGCGGCAGGGGGATTCTATGAGCAGTTCTTC.